The clone carrying this T cell receptor beta chain has a handful of counts. The antigen is unknown. The sample originates from a study of CD8+ T cells in alopecia areata. On the study more broadly: Tofacitinib ran 6 to 18 months, followed by 6 months off drug. The study's findings and limits: In blood and scalp, many expanded lesional clones persisted during tofacitinib. Lesional scalp, especially alopecia totalis/universalis, showed higher clonality than normal scalp. Scalp sequencing captures resident alphabeta T cells of normal skin too.

The sequencing template was cDNA reverse transcribed from extracted RNA. Assay used: immunoSEQ multiplex PCR; TCRdb lists only in-frame clones, some missing. Altogether 150,000 to 250,000 clones are present, 55% to 70% being singletons, with the ten largest covering more than 5.5%. Sample treatment: oral pan-JAK inhibitor, 5-10 mg twice daily. This receptor was identified in a human donor with alopecia areata. Sequenced material: CD4+ T cells sorted from blood, taken at week 24, from a patient treated with tofacitinib.

Here the CDR3 reads CSVRIVDAGELFF. The CDR3 region has the DNA TGCAGCGTACGTATTGTTGACGCCGGGGAGCTGTTTTTT. The rearrangement uses TRBV29-1 and TRBJ2-2; D is unclear. The CDR3 spans 13 residues. Trimming cost V 6 bases and J 6 bases, with 14 bases left between them. Germline values: CDR1 SQVTM, CDR2 ANQGSEA.